Following are 19 T cell receptor beta chains from one sample sequenced in a study of blood T cell repertoires in COVID-19. The data were produced by immunoSEQ multiplex PCR, yet TCRdb's version contains in-frame clones alone and is incomplete. The table lists roughly 200,000 clones, about 85% of them singletons. The specimen sequenced was peripheral blood. The receptors come from a woman in her fifties or sixties with acute or convalescent COVID-19.

Comments on this clone: Germline is not matched at one junction end, which may reflect a read error. V gene TRBV4-2 combines with J gene TRBJ1-4; a weak D match, TRBD1 (5 bases). The CDR3 extends over 15 amino acids. Looked up from germline, CDR1 is LGHNA and CDR2 is YNFKEQ. The CDR3 bases are TGTGCCAGCAGCCAACAGCGTCAGGGTAATGGAAAACTGTTTTTT. Protein: CASSQQRQGNGKLFF.

The chain uses TRBV30 and TRBJ1-1; 7 positions match TRBD1. Looked up from germline, CDR1 is GTSNPN and CDR2 is SVGIG (reference sequence). This CDR3 comprises 13 residues. V was pared by 5 bases and J by 0 bases, with 3 bases of the junction left unmatched. The CDR3 spells CAWSDRMNTEAFF. The CDR3 region has the DNA TGTGCCTGGTCGGACAGGATGAACACTGAAGCTTTCTTT. Full variable domain (remainder filled in from reference TRBV30 and TRBJ1-1): SQTIHQWPATLVQPVGSPLSLECTVEGTSNPNLYWYRQAAGRGLQLLFYSVGIGQISSEVPQNLSASRPQDRQFILSSKKLLLSDSGFYLCAWSDRMNTEAFFGQGTRLTVV.

The genes are TRBV6-5 and TRBJ2-3; weak D call: TRBD1 (6 bases). The CDR3 covers 14 residues. CDR1 is MNHEY and CDR2 is SVGAGI in the germline V gene. V was clipped by 6 bases and J by 2 bases, with 12 bases between them. The DNA for the CDR3 is TGTGCCAGCAGCTCTGGACAGTTCACAGATACGCAGTATTTT. Its protein product is CASSSGQFTDTQYF.

The chain recombines TRBV5-4 with TRBJ2-5, with 7 bases fitting TRBD2. V lost 0 bases, J lost 4 bases, and 6 bases stayed unmatched. Germline V CDR1 and CDR2: SGHNT, YYREEE (reference sequence). The CDR3 has 15 residues. The DNA for the CDR3 is TGTGCCAGCAGCTTGGGGGAGCGGGAAGTAGAGACCCAGTACTTC. It is translated as CASSLGEREVETQYF.

The chain employs TRBV6-1 and TRBJ1-1, with a weak D call TRBD1 (5 bases). This CDR3 region has 13 residues. Per the germline V gene, CDR1 is MNHNS and CDR2 is SASEGT. Trimming shortened V by 3 bases and J by 4 bases, and 9 bases separated the two germline ends. The chain's CDR3 is CASSDFRGTEAFF. The CDR3 DNA reads as TGTGCCAGCAGTGATTTTAGGGGCACTGAAGCTTTCTTT.

The V call is TRBV5-1, the J call TRBJ1-2; D remains unclear. Germline lookup yields CDR1 SGHRS and CDR2 YFSETQ. This CDR3 is 13 amino acids long. V lost 1 base to trimming and J lost 7 bases, with 11 bases between them. CDR3 DNA: TGCGCCAGCAGCTTGACCGGAGTCGGTGGCTACACCTTC. Translating it yields CASSLTGVGGYTF.

The rearrangement links TRBV11-2 to TRBJ1-2; no clear D. CDR1 and CDR2 (germline): SGHAT, FQNNGV. The length of the CDR3 is 15 residues. V was shortened by 5 bases and J by 4 bases, with 17 bases between the two germline ends. Here the CDR3 reads CASSRTLSGGYGYTF. Written as DNA, the CDR3 is TGTGCCAGCAGCCGTACGCTTTCTGGCGGCTATGGCTACACCTTC.

J is TRBJ2-3 and V is TRBV7-9; D gene unclear. The CDR3 runs to 12 residues. V lost 4 bases, J lost 2 bases, and 4 bases lay in between. Germline CDR1 reads SEHNR; CDR2 reads FQNEAQ (reference sequence). In DNA form, the CDR3 reads TGTGCCAGCAGCTCCCTCACAGATACGCAGTATTTT. This translates into CASSSLTDTQYF.

This clone was recorded once. The J gene is TRBJ2-7, the V gene TRBV18; 7 bases map to TRBD1. Germline-derived CDR1 and CDR2 are KGHSH and LQKENI. This CDR3 has 13 amino acids. The V segment lost 4 bases and the J segment 0 bases; nucleotides outside the gene matches: 0. The CDR3 loop is CASSRDSSYEQYV. CDR3 nucleotide sequence: TGTGCCAGCTCACGGGACAGCTCCTACGAGCAGTACGTC.

The chain couples TRBV29-1 to TRBJ2-1; 13 bases map to TRBD2. The J segment lost 5 bases and the V segment lost 7 bases, leaving 8 bases of the junction unmatched. This CDR3 comprises 15 residues. Germline V lookup: CDR1 SQVTM, CDR2 ANQGSEA. The CDR3 region has the DNA TGCAGCGCCCGCGGACTAGCGGGAGCCCACAATGAGCAGTTCTTC. Protein: CSARGLAGAHNEQFF.

V and J are TRBV28 and TRBJ2-5; the D gene is possibly TRBD2 (5 bases). V gave up 6 bases and J gave up 7 bases, with 12 bases separating them. Germline V lookup: CDR1 MDHEN, CDR2 SYDVKM. CDR3 length: 12 residues. In nucleotides, the CDR3 is TGTGCCAGCAGCAGTAACCGGGGGACCCAGTACTTC. Translation gives CASSSNRGTQYF.

The rearrangement joins TRBV30 to TRBJ1-1; D may be TRBD1 (6 bases). In germline, CDR1 is GTSNPN, CDR2 SVGIG (reference sequence). This CDR3 contains 15 residues. V shed 3 bases and J shed 0 bases, with 14 bases lying between them. The CDR3 loop reads CAWSGGASMNTEAFF. In DNA, the CDR3 is TGTGCCTGGAGCGGGGGGGCTTCCATGAACACTGAAGCTTTCTTT. Full variable domain (missing parts from reference TRBV30 and TRBJ1-1): SQTIHQWPATLVQPVGSPLSLECTVEGTSNPNLYWYRQAAGRGLQLLFYSVGIGQISSEVPQNLSASRPQDRQFILSSKKLLLSDSGFYLCAWSGGASMNTEAFFGQGTRLTVV.

This rearrangement joins TRBV28 to TRBJ2-5; TRBD1 aligns across 8 bases. CDR3 length: 14 amino acids. V lost 6 bases to trimming and J lost 2 bases; unmatched junction nucleotides: 5. CDR1 is MDHEN, CDR2 SYDVKM, per germline. The CDR3 spells CASSQYRGQETQYF. DNA of the CDR3: TGTGCCAGCAGCCAATACAGGGGGCAAGAGACCCAGTACTTC.

V usage is TRBV15 and J usage is TRBJ2-3; 7 nucleotides line up with TRBD2. After removal of 6 bases from V and 2 bases from J, the junction contained 2 bases not matched to a gene. Germline V gene lookup returns CDR1 LNHNV and CDR2 YYDKDF (reference sequence). The CDR3 loop spans 13 amino acids. CDR3 DNA: TGTGCCACCAGGGCGGGAGCCACAGATACGCAGTATTTT. This encodes CATRAGATDTQYF.

The chain is built from TRBV19 and TRBJ1-6; 7 bases align to TRBD1. The CDR3 is 14 amino acids. J was trimmed by 15 bases and V by 5 bases; bases with no gene match: 13. Germline CDR1 and CDR2: LNHDA and SQIVND (reference sequence). CDR3 sequence reads: CASSPEGAQPVLHF. The CDR3 coding sequence is TGTGCCAGTAGTCCGGAGGGGGCCCAACCAGTCCTCCACTTT.

The chain combines TRBV2 with TRBJ2-1; 10 bases line up with TRBD1. After removal of 6 bases from V and 8 bases from J, the junction contained 10 bases not matched to a gene. This CDR3 has 15 residues. Germline V lookup: CDR1 SNHLY, CDR2 FYNNEI. Here the CDR3 DNA reads TGTGCCAGCAGCGAGGACAGGGGGGTCTGGTATGAGCAGTTCTTC. Encoded protein: CASSEDRGVWYEQFF.

This chain links TRBV11-3 with TRBJ2-1, with D maybe TRBD2 (5 bases). Germline lookup yields CDR1 SGHNT and CDR2 YENEEA. Trimming shortened V by 5 bases and J by 5 bases, and 19 bases separated the two germline ends. The CDR3 covers 16 residues. CDR3 sequence reads: CASSPRTVERHNEQFF. CDR3 sequence (DNA): TGTGCCAGCAGCCCTCGGACTGTTGAACGACACAATGAGCAGTTCTTC.

V usage is TRBV5-1 and J usage is TRBJ1-1; 8 positions agree with TRBD1. V lost 1 base and J lost 0; bases outside the gene matches: 2. CDR1 is SGHRS, CDR2 YFSETQ, per germline. This CDR3 contains 15 residues. The CDR3 sequence is CASSLRDRLNTEAFF. CDR3 nucleotide sequence: TGCGCCAGCAGCTTGCGGGACAGGTTGAACACTGAAGCTTTCTTT.

This chain connects TRBV5-1 to TRBJ1-1; no clear D gene. This CDR3 is 13 amino acids long. Germline loops: CDR1 SGHRS, CDR2 YFSETQ. V dropped 3 bases and J dropped 4 bases, with 10 bases sitting between them. CDR3 loop: CASSSAGVTEAFF. For the CDR3, the DNA is TGCGCCAGCAGCTCGGCAGGTGTCACTGAAGCTTTCTTT.